This T cell receptor beta chain was observed in a study of T cell repertoires in cytomegalovirus infection. Study-level background: It can be stated that public TCR beta signatures indicated CMV infection as well as a matching HLA type. Study results and limitations: Frequencies of public TCR beta families were cumulated, and this identified carriers of CMV plus the relevant HLA.

TCRdb reprocessed the reads with MiXCR, giving one entry per CDR3 protein. The sample yields about 680,000 distinct CDR3 sequences, 20% to 25% seen once. This clonotype was detected ten times or more. Antigen specificity is unknown. This CDR3 is built from 18 residues. In germline, CDR1 is SGHVS, CDR2 FNYEAQ. Trimming at V came to 5 bases and at J to 1 base, leaving 6 bases not matched to a gene. The sample consisted of CD8+ T cells from PBMCs. The rearrangement uses TRBV7-6 and TRBJ2-1; 15 positions agree with TRBD2. The TCR was taken from a human donor in good health (CMV status not recorded). Some clones in this sample may be carry-over from other donors' samples. CDR3 amino acids: CASSPLGLAGGSYNEQFF. CDR3 bases: TGTGCCAGCAGCCCCCTCGGACTAGCGGGGGGGTCCTACAATGAGCAGTTCTTC.